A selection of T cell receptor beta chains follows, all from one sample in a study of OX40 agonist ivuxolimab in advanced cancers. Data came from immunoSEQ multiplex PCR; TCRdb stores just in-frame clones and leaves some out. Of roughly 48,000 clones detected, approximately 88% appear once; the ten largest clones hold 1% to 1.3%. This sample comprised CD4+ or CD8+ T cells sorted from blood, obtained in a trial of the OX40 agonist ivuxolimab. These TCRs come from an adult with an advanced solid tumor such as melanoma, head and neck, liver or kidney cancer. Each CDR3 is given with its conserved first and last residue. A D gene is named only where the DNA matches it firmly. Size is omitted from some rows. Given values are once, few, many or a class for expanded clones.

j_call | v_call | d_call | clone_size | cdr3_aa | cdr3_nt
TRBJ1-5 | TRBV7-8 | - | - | CASSTGRRRPNQPQHF | TGTGCCAGCAGCACGGGCCGCCGGAGGCCCAATCAGCCCCAGCATTTT
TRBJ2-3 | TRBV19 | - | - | CASSIVLADTQYF | TGTGCCAGTAGTATAGTTCTGGCAGATACGCAGTATTTT
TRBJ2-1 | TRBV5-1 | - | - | CASRDFSYNEQFF | TGCGCCAGCAGGGACTTTTCCTACAATGAGCAGTTCTTC
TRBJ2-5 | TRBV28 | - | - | CASSFRSPRGETQYF | TGTGCCAGCAGTTTTAGGTCCCCGAGGGGGGAGACCCAGTACTTC
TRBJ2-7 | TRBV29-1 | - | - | CSVGTPSYEQYF | TGCAGCGTCGGGACGCCATCCTACGAGCAGTACTTC
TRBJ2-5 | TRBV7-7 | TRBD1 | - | CASSLGQGAGKTQYF | TGTGCTAGCAGCTTGGGACAGGGGGCTGGGAAGACCCAGTACTTC
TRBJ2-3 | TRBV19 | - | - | CASSTQGRPSTDTQYF | TGTGCCAGTAGTACCCAAGGCAGACCTAGCACAGATACGCAGTATTTT
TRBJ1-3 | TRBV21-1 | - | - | CASSAYRGVNTIYF | TGTGCCAGCAGCGCCTACAGGGGGGTAAACACCATATATTTT
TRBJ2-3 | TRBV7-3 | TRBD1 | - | CASSSRGLMTDTQYF | TGTGCCAGCAGCTCCAGGGGGCTAATGACAGATACGCAGTATTTT
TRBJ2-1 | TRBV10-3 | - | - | CAIRRSDHIGHNEQFF | TGTGCCATCAGGAGATCGGACCATATCGGACACAATGAGCAGTTCTTC
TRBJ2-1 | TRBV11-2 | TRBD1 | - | CASSPRPGQPFF | TGTGCCAGCAGCCCCCGACCGGGACAGCCTTTCTTC
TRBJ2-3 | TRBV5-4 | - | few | CASSLSTDTQYF | TGTGCCAGCAGCCTGAGCACAGATACGCAGTATTTT
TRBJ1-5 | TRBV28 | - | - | CASNTKGYSNQPQHF | TGTGCCAGCAATACGAAGGGGTATAGCAATCAGCCCCAGCATTTT
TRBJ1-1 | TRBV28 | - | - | CASSLQGTTEAFF | TGTGCCAGCAGTCTGCAGGGGACCACTGAAGCTTTCTTT
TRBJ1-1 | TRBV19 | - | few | CASSQGLGDTEAFF | TGTGCCAGTAGTCAGGGCCTAGGGGACACTGAAGCTTTCTTT
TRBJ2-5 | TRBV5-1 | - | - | CASSLPAPEETQYF | TGCGCCAGCAGCTTGCCAGCCCCAGAGGAGACCCAGTACTTC
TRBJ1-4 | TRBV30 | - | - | CAWSGPPPEKLFF | TGTGCCTGGAGTGGACCTCCCCCGGAAAAACTGTTTTTT
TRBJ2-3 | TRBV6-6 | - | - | CASKGSVTDTQYF | TGTGCCAGCAAAGGGAGCGTCACAGATACGCAGTATTTT
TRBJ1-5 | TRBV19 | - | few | CASSEGTNQPQHF | TGTGCCAGTAGTGAGGGGACCAATCAGCCCCAGCATTTT
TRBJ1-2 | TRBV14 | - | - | CASSQAVGRSGYTF | TGTGCCAGCAGCCAGGCTGTGGGGCGAAGTGGCTACACCTTC
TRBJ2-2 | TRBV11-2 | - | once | CASSTGLNTGELFF | TGTGCCAGCAGCACGGGACTTAACACCGGGGAGCTGTTTTTT
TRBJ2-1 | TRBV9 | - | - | CASSVALALSNEQFF | TGTGCCAGCAGCGTAGCTCTAGCGTTAAGCAATGAGCAGTTCTTC
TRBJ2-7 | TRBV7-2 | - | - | CASSPQPTLPYEQYF | TGTGCCAGCAGCCCCCAGCCGACATTGCCTTACGAGCAGTACTTC
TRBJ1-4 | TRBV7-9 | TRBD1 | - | CASSLVGGKEKLFF | TGTGCCAGCAGCTTAGTAGGGGGCAAGGAAAAACTGTTTTTT
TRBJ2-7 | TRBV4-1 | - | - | CASSQPGRGREQYF | TGCGCCAGCAGCCAACCAGGGAGAGGGAGGGAGCAGTACTTC
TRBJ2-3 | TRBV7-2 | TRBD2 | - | CASSRGGRLGNTQYF | TGTGCCAGCAGCCGGGGGGGGCGCCTGGGCAATACGCAGTATTTT
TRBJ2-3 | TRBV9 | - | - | CASSVDLSTDTQYF | TGTGCCAGCAGCGTAGACCTGTCCACAGATACGCAGTATTTT
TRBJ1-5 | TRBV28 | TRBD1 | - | CASSLQRTGGSQPQHF | TGTGCCAGCAGTTTACAGAGGACAGGGGGAAGTCAGCCCCAGCATTTT
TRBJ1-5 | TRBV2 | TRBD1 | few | CASMDRRAQPQHF | TGTGCCAGCATGGACAGGAGGGCGCAGCCCCAGCATTTT
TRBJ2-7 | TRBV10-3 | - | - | CATSDSPSEQYF | TGTGCCACCAGCGACAGTCCGAGCGAGCAGTACTTC
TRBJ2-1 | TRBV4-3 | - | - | CASSQGYGPYNEQFF | TGCGCCAGCAGCCAAGGGTACGGCCCCTACAATGAGCAGTTCTTC
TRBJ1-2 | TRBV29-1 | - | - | CSALTWGDYGYTF | TGCAGCGCCCTCACTTGGGGGGACTATGGCTACACCTTC
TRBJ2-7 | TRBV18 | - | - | CASSPNRDYEQYF | TGTGCCAGCTCACCAAACAGGGATTACGAGCAGTACTTC
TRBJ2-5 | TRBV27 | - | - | CASSIGGGTQYF | TGTGCCAGCAGCATAGGGGGGGGGACCCAGTACTTC
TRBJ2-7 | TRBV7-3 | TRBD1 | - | CASSLGQVSSYEQYF | TGTGCCAGCAGCCTAGGACAGGTGAGCTCCTACGAGCAGTACTTC
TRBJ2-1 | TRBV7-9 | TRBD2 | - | CASSSGLAGGWEQFF | TGTGCCAGCAGCTCGGGACTAGCGGGGGGTTGGGAGCAGTTCTTC
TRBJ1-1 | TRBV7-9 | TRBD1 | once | CASSLGAGGTEAFF | TGTGCCAGCAGCTTAGGGGCAGGGGGCACTGAAGCTTTCTTT
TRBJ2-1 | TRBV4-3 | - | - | CASSRVGHEQFF | TGCGCCAGCAGCCGAGTGGGTCATGAGCAGTTCTTC
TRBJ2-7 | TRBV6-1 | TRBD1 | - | CASSGQTLLEQYF | TGTGCCAGTTCGGGACAGACCCTACTCGAGCAGTACTTC
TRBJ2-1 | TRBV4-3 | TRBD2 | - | CASSQDEVRGENGEQFF | TGCGCCAGCAGCCAAGATGAGGTGCGGGGGGAAAACGGGGAGCAGTTCTTC
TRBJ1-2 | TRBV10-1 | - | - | CASSDFQSNYGYTF | TGCGCCAGCAGTGATTTCCAGTCCAACTATGGCTACACCTTC
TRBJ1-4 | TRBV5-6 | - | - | CASSLVGSNEKLFF | TGTGCCAGCAGCTTAGTGGGCAGCAATGAAAAACTGTTTTTT
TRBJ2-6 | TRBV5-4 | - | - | CASSLASGANVLTF | TGTGCCAGCAGCTTGGCCTCTGGGGCCAACGTCCTGACTTTC
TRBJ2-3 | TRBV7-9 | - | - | CASSLGDSSTDTQYF | TGTGCCAGCAGCTTAGGTGACTCGAGCACAGATACGCAGTATTTT
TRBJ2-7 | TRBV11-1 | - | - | CASSSTGRSYEQYF | TGTGCCAGCAGCTCCACAGGGCGCTCCTACGAGCAGTACTTC
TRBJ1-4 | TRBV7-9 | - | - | CASSPMRGQGEKLFF | TGTGCCAGCAGTCCGATGAGGGGCCAGGGTGAAAAACTGTTTTTT
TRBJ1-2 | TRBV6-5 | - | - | CASRLGGNYGYTF | TGTGCCAGCAGGCTAGGGGGTAACTATGGCTACACCTTC
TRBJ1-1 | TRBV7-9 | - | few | CASSHQGPEAFF | TGTGCCAGCAGCCACCAGGGGCCTGAAGCTTTCTTT
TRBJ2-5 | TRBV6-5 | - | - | CASGQETQYF | TGTGCCAGCGGACAAGAGACCCAGTACTTC
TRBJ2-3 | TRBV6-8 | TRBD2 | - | CASSKPGTRATDTQYF | TGTGCCAGCAGTAAACCCGGGACTAGGGCCACAGATACGCAGTATTTT
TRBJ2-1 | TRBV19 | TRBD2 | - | CASSLAGGPLDEQFF | TGTGCCAGTAGTTTAGCGGGGGGGCCGCTGGATGAGCAGTTCTTC
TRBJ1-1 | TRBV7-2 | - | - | CASSTQRGNTEAFF | TGTGCCAGCAGTACCCAGCGGGGGAACACTGAAGCTTTCTTT
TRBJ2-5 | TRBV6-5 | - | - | CASSYIRSWETQYF | TGTGCCAGCAGTTACATCAGGTCCTGGGAGACCCAGTACTTC
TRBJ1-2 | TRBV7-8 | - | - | CASSINRDGYTF | TGTGCCAGCAGCATCAACAGGGATGGCTACACCTTC
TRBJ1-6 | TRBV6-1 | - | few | CASSKQWVGDSPLHF | TGTGCCAGCAGTAAACAGTGGGTTGGTGATTCACCCCTCCACTTT
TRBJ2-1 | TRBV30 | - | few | CAWSVLQLSHEQFF | TGTGCCTGGAGTGTACTGCAATTATCCCATGAGCAGTTCTTC
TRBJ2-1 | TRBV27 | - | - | CASSFTSTRRQFF | TGTGCCAGCAGTTTTACCTCGACTAGGCGGCAGTTCTTC
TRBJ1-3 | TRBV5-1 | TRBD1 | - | CASSSRTGGNTIYF | TGCGCCAGCAGCTCCCGGACAGGGGGAAACACCATATATTTT
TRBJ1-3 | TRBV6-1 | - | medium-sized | CASTLVVRDENTIYF | TGTGCCAGCACCCTTGTCGTTAGGGATGAGAACACCATATATTTT
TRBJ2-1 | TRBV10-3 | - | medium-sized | CAIMQASGNEQFF | TGTGCCATCATGCAAGCTTCGGGGAATGAGCAGTTCTTC